One sample yielded the 31 T cell receptor beta chains listed below, sequenced in a study of T cell responses to AZD1222 COVID-19 vaccine. Method: immunoSEQ multiplex PCR; TCRdb's copy keeps in-frame clones and lacks some. The sample has just under 85,000 clones, about nine tenths seen once. The specimen was peripheral blood, collected on day 0 of AZD1222 vaccination. The source of these receptors is an adult in good health.

The chain combines TRBV6-4 with TRBJ1-2; D possibly corresponds to TRBD1 (5 bases). V shed 0 bases and J shed 5 bases, with 13 bases lying between them. CDR3 length: 15 residues. Germline assignment: CDR1 MRHNA and CDR2 SNTAGT. This CDR3 is CASSDSIGGGYGYTF. As DNA, the CDR3 is TGTGCCAGCAGTGACTCGATTGGGGGAGGATATGGCTACACCTTC.

The chain combines TRBV19 with TRBJ2-3, with 8 bases fitting TRBD1. The CDR3 loop spans 17 amino acids. CDR1 and CDR2 (germline): LNHDA, SQIVND (reference sequence). J was trimmed by 0 bases and V by 9 bases; bases with no gene match: 14. The CDR3 nucleotides are TGTGCCAGCCGGGACAGGCAAAGAAAGACTAGCACAGATACGCAGTATTTT. Its translation is CASRDRQRKTSTDTQYF.

This chain connects TRBV18 to TRBJ1-5, with D possibly being TRBD1 (5 bases). V lost 2 bases and J 5 bases, leaving 19 bases between the germline ends. CDR1 KGHSH and CDR2 LQKENI come from the germline V gene. The CDR3 covers 17 residues. This chain's CDR3 is CASSPTSGQPSDQPQHF. The CDR3 DNA reads TGTGCCAGCTCACCAACTTCGGGGCAACCGAGCGATCAGCCCCAGCATTTT.

In this sample, this clone turned up a few times. The chain is built from TRBV28 and TRBJ1-6; D is unresolved. Germline V gene lookup returns CDR1 MDHEN and CDR2 SYDVKM. V lost 5 bases and J 13 bases, leaving 18 bases between the germline ends. The CDR3 length is 14 residues. For the CDR3, the DNA is TGTGCCAGCAGTGACTACCGGACCGGACTTCCCCTCCACTTT. Residues: CASSDYRTGLPLHF. The entire variable domain, with the rest obtained from reference TRBV28 and TRBJ1-6, is as follows: DVKVTQSSRYLVKRTGEKVFLECVQDMDHENMFWYRQDPGLGLRLIYFSYDVKMKEKGDIPEGYSVSREKKERFSLILESASTNQTSMYLCASSDYRTGLPLHFGNGTRLTVT.

This chain uses TRBV9 with TRBJ2-7; D gene ambiguous. Looked up from germline, CDR1 is SGDLS and CDR2 is YYNGEE. V was trimmed by 0 bases and J by 0 bases, leaving 4 bases between them. The CDR3 length is 13 residues. The CDR3 DNA reads as TGTGCCAGCAGCGTAGACCCCTCCTACGAGCAGTACTTC. Translating it yields CASSVDPSYEQYF. The full variable domain, in which reference TRBV9 and TRBJ2-7 provide the parts outside the CDR3, is DSGVTQTPKHLITATGQRVTLRCSPRSGDLSVYWYQQSLDQGLQFLIQYYNGEERAKGNILERFSAQQFPDLHSELNLSSLELGDSALYFCASSVDPSYEQYFGPGTRLTVT.

The chain couples TRBV4-2 to TRBJ2-3, with D perhaps being TRBD1 or TRBD2 (5 bases each). The V gene lost 1 base and the J gene lost 4 bases, with 12 bases spanning the gap. CDR1 is LGHNA and CDR2 is YNFKEQ in the germline V gene. CDR3 length: 15 residues. CDR3 residues: CASSQGGVVSDTQYF. CDR3 DNA sequence: TGTGCCAGCAGCCAAGGAGGGGTCGTCTCAGATACGCAGTATTTT.

The gene calls are TRBV28 and TRBJ2-1; D is possibly TRBD2 (6 bases). Germline V lookup: CDR1 MDHEN, CDR2 SYDVKM. This CDR3 comprises 15 residues. With 3 bases removed from V and 5 bases from J, the gap between germline ends came to 14 bases. The CDR3 DNA follows: TGTGCCAGCAGTTTGGTTTGGGCGGGGAACAATGAGCAGTTCTTC. This codes for CASSLVWAGNNEQFF.

The chain uses TRBV5-4 and TRBJ2-6, with TRBD1 identical over 7 bases. The CDR3 length is 17 residues. Germline V gene data show CDR1 as SGHNT and CDR2 as YYREEE (reference sequence). V lost 4 bases to trimming and J lost 4 bases; unmatched junction nucleotides: 11. The CDR3 nucleotides read TGTGCCAGCAGCCTTAGAGGGGGCGTAACCGGGGCCAACGTCCTGACTTTC. It specifies CASSLRGGVTGANVLTF.

The chain links TRBV7-9 to TRBJ1-1; 9 bases fit TRBD1. V lost 5 bases, J lost 1 base, and 5 bases stayed unmatched. CDR1 and CDR2 (germline): SEHNR, FQNEAQ (reference sequence). This CDR3 comprises 15 residues. The CDR3 region has the DNA TGTGCCAGCAGCCCCCGGGACAGGGAGAACACTGAAGCTTTCTTT. This sequence encodes CASSPRDRENTEAFF.

The chain joins TRBV5-5 to TRBJ2-1; 13 nucleotides line up with TRBD2. The CDR3 runs 15 residues. Germline CDR1 reads SGHKS; CDR2 reads YYEKEE (reference sequence). V lost 2 bases and J lost 8; bases outside the gene matches: 4. CDR3 sequence: CASSLLAGGWYEQFF. The DNA of the CDR3 is TGTGCCAGCAGCTTACTAGCGGGAGGGTGGTATGAGCAGTTCTTC.

V and J are TRBV28 and TRBJ1-1, with D possibly being TRBD1 (5 bases). Trimming cost V 2 bases and J 1 base, with 11 bases left between them. Germline V gene lookup returns CDR1 MDHEN and CDR2 SYDVKM. The CDR3 has 15 residues. The CDR3 region is CASSLQGGANTEAFF. CDR3 nucleotide sequence: TGTGCCAGCAGTTTACAGGGTGGAGCGAACACTGAAGCTTTCTTT.

The rearrangement uses TRBV6-2 or TRBV6-3 and TRBJ2-7, with 12 bases that match TRBD2. The V gene end was trimmed by 4 bases and the J gene end by 1 base; junction bases not matched to a gene: 5. The CDR3 length is 16 residues. Germline assignment: CDR1 MNHEY and CDR2 SVGEGT. Written as DNA, the CDR3 is TGTGCCAGCAGTTCCGGGACTAGCGGGCTATCCTACGAGCAGTACTTC. It encodes CASSSGTSGLSYEQYF.

The rearrangement joins TRBV19 to TRBJ1-1; the D gene is possibly TRBD1 (5 bases). The CDR3 contains 14 residues. Trimming pared 10 bases from V and 0 bases from J, leaving 15 bases between. Germline CDR1 LNHDA, CDR2 SQIVND (reference sequence). CDR3 DNA sequence: TGTGCCACTCAAAACGGGGGATTGAACACTGAAGCTTTCTTT. Translating gives CATQNGGLNTEAFF. The complete variable domain, with remaining parts taken from reference TRBV19 and TRBJ1-1, reads DGGITQSPKYLFRKEGQNVTLSCEQNLNHDAMYWYRQDPGQGLRLIYYSQIVNDFQKGDIAEGYSVSREKKESFPLTVTSAQKNPTAFYLCATQNGGLNTEAFFGQGTRLTVV.

The CDR3 here is CATPRSDNEKLFF. CDR3 bases: TGTGCCACCCCCCGATCCGATAATGAAAAACTGTTTTTT. The chain joins TRBV6-5 to TRBJ1-4; D is ambiguous. Per the germline V gene, CDR1 is MNHEY and CDR2 is SVGAGI. The V end lost 10 bases, the J end lost 4 bases, and 13 bases lay between the germline ends. The CDR3 covers 13 residues.

The chain has TRBV10-3 and TRBJ2-1, with TRBD2 identical over 10 bases. CDR1 and CDR2 (germline): ENHRY, SYGVKD. The CDR3 consists of 14 residues. Trimming at V came to 6 bases and at J to 3 bases, leaving 2 bases not matched to a gene. The CDR3 here is CAIREREGYNEQFF. The DNA for the CDR3 is TGTGCCATCAGGGAGCGGGAGGGCTACAATGAGCAGTTCTTC.

The chain combines TRBV29-1 with TRBJ2-3, with 7 bases matching TRBD2. CDR1 is SQVTM and CDR2 is ANQGSEA in the germline V gene. The length of the CDR3 is 12 residues. The V and J ends lost 6 bases and 6 bases, in that order; junction bases with no gene match: 6. This chain's CDR3 is CSVPGGGDTQYF. The DNA of the CDR3 is TGCAGCGTCCCCGGGGGAGGGGATACGCAGTATTTT.

This chain links TRBV10-1 with TRBJ2-7; the D is unclear. V gave up 3 bases and J gave up 5 bases, with 8 bases separating them. The CDR3 runs to 12 residues. From germline, CDR1 is WNHNN and CDR2 SYGVQD (reference sequence). The CDR3 here is CASSEGFNEQYF. The CDR3 bases are TGCGCCAGCAGTGAAGGGTTCAACGAGCAGTACTTC.

The V and J genes are TRBV28 and TRBJ2-6; the match to TRBD2 covers 7 bases. J gave up 12 bases and V 6 bases, and 11 bases lay outside the gene matches. Germline V lookup: CDR1 MDHEN, CDR2 SYDVKM. The CDR3 runs to 14 residues. CDR3 sequence (DNA): TGTGCCAGCAGCCCTCGGGAGGCGTTTGGCGTCCTGACTTTC. Amino acid sequence: CASSPREAFGVLTF.

The V gene is TRBV6-6, the J gene TRBJ1-5; TRBD1 might be the D (5 bases). The CDR3 consists of 13 residues. Germline CDR1 and CDR2: MNHNY and SVGAGI (reference sequence). V was cut by 9 bases and J by 0 bases, with 9 bases left in between. CDR3 sequence: CASEGHSNQPQHF. For the CDR3, the DNA is TGTGCCAGTGAGGGGCATAGCAATCAGCCCCAGCATTTT.

The chain carries TRBV28 and TRBJ1-3, with 8 bases that match TRBD1. The length of the CDR3 is 15 residues. J gave up 0 bases and V 6 bases, and 4 bases lay outside the gene matches. The germline gives CDR1 MDHEN, CDR2 SYDVKM. The CDR3 spells CASRPTGGSGNTIYF. CDR3 coding DNA: TGTGCCAGCAGACCTACAGGGGGCTCTGGAAACACCATATATTTT.

The chain employs TRBV19 and TRBJ2-1; perhaps TRBD1 as D (5 bases). The germline V gene has CDR1 LNHDA and CDR2 SQIVND (reference sequence). Deletions cut 9 bases from V and 6 bases from J, with 9 bases between. This CDR3 has 11 amino acids. CDR3 nucleotide sequence: TGTGCCAGCAGGGAAGCCAATGAGCAGTTCTTC. Translation gives CASREANEQFF.

This clone was observed a handful of times. V is TRBV28 and J is TRBJ1-1, with D possibly TRBD1 on 6 matching bases. V dropped 2 bases and J dropped 8 bases, with 15 bases sitting between them. The germline gives CDR1 MDHEN, CDR2 SYDVKM. CDR3 size: 14 residues. The CDR3 is CASSLIDRSNEAFF. In DNA form, the CDR3 reads TGTGCCAGCAGTTTAATTGACAGGTCCAACGAAGCTTTCTTT.

The gene calls are TRBV19 and TRBJ1-2, with a possible D match to TRBD1 (5 bases). The ends were cut back, 2 bases at V and 2 bases at J, with 18 bases in the middle. The CDR3 has 17 amino acids. Germline lookup yields CDR1 LNHDA and CDR2 SQIVND (reference sequence). The CDR3 loop is CASSILSGGENNYGYTF. The DNA of the CDR3 is TGTGCCAGTAGTATACTCTCGGGAGGGGAAAACAACTATGGCTACACCTTC.

The rearrangement joins TRBV2 to TRBJ2-5; 7 bases map to TRBD2. V trimming: 3 bases; J trimming: 2 bases; junction bases outside the gene matches: 3. CDR1 is SNHLY and CDR2 is FYNNEI in the germline V gene. The CDR3 has 14 residues. CDR3 in amino acids: CASSDSGLQETQYF. The CDR3, as DNA: TGTGCCAGCAGTGATTCGGGACTACAAGAGACCCAGTACTTC.

This rearrangement joins TRBV28 to TRBJ2-7; maybe TRBD2 (6 bases). Germline V gives CDR1 MDHEN, CDR2 SYDVKM. Trimming removed 2 bases from V and 3 bases from J, with 11 bases in between. This CDR3 is 14 amino acids long. DNA of the CDR3: TGTGCCAGCAGTTTAGAAAATAGCGGCTACGAGCAGTACTTC. This encodes CASSLENSGYEQYF.

DNA of the CDR3: TGTGCCTGGAGGGGGATGGGGGAAAAACTGTTTTTT. It specifies CAWRGMGEKLFF. The chain combines TRBV30 with TRBJ1-4; D remains unclear. CDR1 and CDR2 from the germline V gene are GTSNPN and SVGIG (reference sequence). V was trimmed by 3 bases and J by 8 bases, leaving 10 bases between them. CDR3 size: 12 residues.

The chain is built from TRBV5-1 and TRBJ2-2, with 10 nucleotides matching TRBD1. Germline loops: CDR1 SGHRS, CDR2 YFSETQ. There are 17 residues in the CDR3. The V segment lost 3 bases and the J segment 2 bases; nucleotides outside the gene matches: 7. The CDR3 DNA follows: TGCGCCAGCAGCTGGACCGGGACAGGGGATAACACCGGGGAGCTGTTTTTT. Residues: CASSWTGTGDNTGELFF.

The chain couples TRBV11-3 to TRBJ2-3; 12 bases agree with TRBD2. The V gene end was trimmed by 3 bases and the J gene end by 12 bases; junction bases not matched to a gene: 10. The CDR3 covers 15 residues. Germline V gene lookup returns CDR1 SGHNT and CDR2 YENEEA. CDR3 loop: CASSFLPTSGRLQYF. The CDR3 DNA follows: TGTGCCAGCAGCTTTCTACCGACTAGCGGGAGACTTCAGTATTTT.

The chain joins TRBV10-1 to TRBJ2-7; the D is unclear. Germline values: CDR1 WNHNN, CDR2 SYGVQD (reference sequence). CDR3 length: 14 residues. Trimming left V 2 bases short and J 7 bases short, with 15 bases between. This CDR3 is CASSEDKPSREQYF. The CDR3 DNA follows: TGCGCCAGCAGTGAGGACAAGCCCTCGCGGGAGCAGTACTTC.

V is TRBV18 and J is TRBJ2-2; the match to TRBD2 covers 7 bases. V was clipped by 7 bases and J by 0 bases; unmatched bases: 2. Germline CDR1 and CDR2: KGHSH and LQKENI. The CDR3 is 14 residues long. CDR3 protein: CASFLAANTGELFF. The CDR3, as DNA: TGTGCCAGCTTCCTAGCGGCGAACACCGGGGAGCTGTTTTTT.

The CDR3 here is CASSTGTLGNTIYF. The CDR3 DNA follows: TGCGCCAGCAGTACCGGGACGCTTGGAAACACCATATATTTT. The rearrangement uses TRBV10-2 and TRBJ1-3; the D gene is possibly TRBD1 (5 bases). In germline, CDR1 is WSHSY, CDR2 SAAADI. This CDR3 is built from 14 residues. The ends were cut back, 5 bases at V and 3 bases at J, with 11 bases in the middle.